The clone carrying this TCR beta chain was seen a few times. Its antigen is undetermined. This sample is drawn from a study of CD8 T cells in ankylosing spondylitis. TCRdb called the 5' RACE reads again in MiXCR, with one record for every CDR3 protein. This sample has over 400,000 distinct CDR3 sequences, with 20% to 30% found just once. Overall study findings and caveats: Ankylosing spondylitis blood appeared to carry a characteristic TCR beta motif of roughly 8 highly homologous variants.

The source is a male donor with ankylosing spondylitis. Source material: blood, either unsorted or a sorted T cell fraction (not recorded which).

The CDR3 region has the DNA TGCAGCGTTGATTTGGGGAACACTGAAGCTTTCTTT. Its protein product is CSVDLGNTEAFF. V usage is TRBV29-1 and J usage is TRBJ1-1, with D unclear. This CDR3 is built from 12 residues. Trimming pared 3 bases from V and 1 base from J, leaving 6 bases between. The germline CDR1 and CDR2 sequences are SQVTM and ANQGSEA.